These T cell receptor beta chains were read from a single sample in a study of shared clonotypes between healthy human individuals. Libraries were prepared by immunoSEQ multiplex PCR; TCRdb keeps only in-frame clonotypes and omits some of them. The sample carries over 2 million clones, approximately 95% recorded once. The source material was naive CD4+ T cells sorted from blood. The receptor source for this set is a man between 18 and 29 years old in good health. Both conserved end residues are part of each CDR3. A D gene is named only where the DNA matches it firmly. Rows may omit the clone size; those that give it use once, few, many or a size class.

TRBV5-8	TRBD1	NA	TRBJ2-7	CASSLRTGGHEQYF	TGTGCCAGCAGCTTGCGGACAGGGGGCCACGAGCAGTACTTC
TRBV4-2	NA	NA	TRBJ1-1	CASSQGAGASLEAFF	TGTGCCAGCAGCCAGGGGGCGGGCGCGTCTCTAGAAGCTTTCTTT
TRBV28	NA	NA	TRBJ1-4	CASSDREKLFF	TGTGCCAGCAGTGACCGTGAAAAACTGTTTTTT
TRBV7-2	NA	NA	TRBJ2-5	CASSLDRGTQYF	TGTGCCAGCAGCTTAGATCGAGGGACCCAGTACTTC
TRBV9	NA	NA	TRBJ2-7	CASSGRGLWYEQYF	TGTGCCAGCAGCGGGAGGGGTCTGTGGTACGAGCAGTACTTC
TRBV6-1	TRBD2	NA	TRBJ2-1	CASRERLARNEQFF	TGTGCCAGCAGGGAACGACTAGCGCGGAATGAGCAGTTCTTC
TRBV10-3	TRBD1	NA	TRBJ2-7	CAISPGQGSSYEQYF	TGTGCCATCAGTCCGGGACAGGGCAGCTCCTACGAGCAGTACTTC
TRBV5-5	NA	NA	TRBJ2-2	CASSLQGSSNTGELFF	TGTGCCAGCAGCCTACAGGGTTCTTCGAACACCGGGGAGCTGTTTTTT
TRBV19	NA	NA	TRBJ2-7	CASSISAAAYEQYF	TGTGCCAGTAGTATTTCCGCCGCCGCCTACGAGCAGTACTTC
TRBV2	NA	NA	TRBJ2-7	CASRDRLISYEQYF	TGTGCCAGCAGGGACCGACTAATATCCTACGAGCAGTACTTC
TRBV27	TRBD1	once	TRBJ1-5	CASSLLGQGADQPQHF	TGTGCCAGCAGTTTACTGGGACAGGGGGCCGATCAGCCCCAGCATTTT
TRBV5-1	NA	NA	TRBJ2-1	CASSSRPGNEQFF	TGCGCCAGCAGCTCCCGACCGGGCAATGAGCAGTTCTTC
TRBV5-1	TRBD1	once	TRBJ1-2	CASSLGDRATSYGYTF	TGCGCCAGCAGCTTGGGGGACAGGGCGACTTCCTATGGCTACACCTTC
TRBV7-9	NA	NA	TRBJ2-7	CASSVGVPDYEQYF	TGTGCCAGCAGCGTAGGTGTCCCTGACTACGAGCAGTACTTC
TRBV30	NA	NA	TRBJ2-7	CAWNLAGSGLQYF	TGTGCCTGGAACCTGGCGGGTAGCGGTCTGCAGTACTTC
TRBV9	NA	NA	TRBJ1-6	CASSVEGGFNSPLHF	TGTGCCAGCAGCGTAGAAGGGGGATTCAATTCACCCCTCCACTTT
TRBV28	NA	NA	TRBJ2-1	CASRSSGGSYNEQFF	TGTGCCAGCCGTTCTTCAGGGGGGTCCTACAATGAGCAGTTCTTC
TRBV5-1	TRBD2	NA	TRBJ2-3	CASSPPGLAGVDTQYF	TGCGCCAGCAGCCCTCCGGGACTAGCGGGGGTAGATACGCAGTATTTT
TRBV5-1	TRBD1	once	TRBJ2-7	CASSSGQGAYEQYF	TGCGCCAGCAGCTCGGGACAGGGGGCGTACGAGCAGTACTTC
TRBV30	TRBD1	NA	TRBJ2-5	CAWSSNRGWETQYF	TGTGCCTGGAGTTCGAACAGGGGGTGGGAGACCCAGTACTTC
TRBV30	NA	NA	TRBJ1-5	CAWTSSTNQPQHF	TGTGCCTGGACTTCGTCTACCAATCAGCCCCAGCATTTT
TRBV6-1	NA	NA	TRBJ1-1	CASSDGPNTEAFF	TGTGCCAGCAGTGATGGGCCGAACACTGAAGCTTTCTTT
TRBV14	NA	NA	TRBJ2-2	CASSQHQGTGELFF	TGTGCCAGCAGCCAGCACCAGGGGACCGGGGAGCTGTTTTTT
TRBV30	NA	NA	TRBJ1-3	CAWRSSGNTIYF	TGTGCCTGGAGGAGCTCTGGAAACACCATATATTTT
TRBV5-1	NA	NA	TRBJ2-5	CASSLGGVQETQYF	TGCGCCAGCAGCTTGGGGGGCGTCCAAGAGACCCAGTACTTC
TRBV7-2	NA	NA	TRBJ2-3	CASSNPEGDTQYF	TGTGCCAGCAGCAACCCAGAGGGGGATACGCAGTATTTT
TRBV2	TRBD2	NA	TRBJ2-1	CASDRLAGVNEQFF	TGTGCCAGCGACCGACTAGCGGGAGTAAATGAGCAGTTCTTC